This T cell receptor beta chain originates from a study of human T cells and chemical hapten exposure. As for the study in general: Chiefly women, the patients showed alopecia areata, totalis or universalis. Study observations and caveats: There was alopecia in the donors, so their immune response may differ from that of healthy people. Positively correlated with patch test score were the counts of PT1 expanded TCRs.

Time point here: pre-sensitization, week 0. Treatment indicated: therapeutic diphenylcyclopropenone sensitization with weekly scalp DPC. Unseparated into fractions, whole blood served as the source from which total RNA was extracted. This clonotype has only one observation. Its antigen is unknown. TCRdb passed the RACE reads through MiXCR, listing each CDR3 protein once. The sample gives approximately 52,000 distinct CDR3 sequences, 9.6% of which show up once; more than 9% is in the top ten. V lost 2 bases, J lost 0 bases, and 10 bases lay in between. CDR1 is KGHSH, CDR2 LQKENI, per germline. The CDR3 totals 16 residues.

This chain links TRBV18 with TRBJ1-4; D remains unclear. Sample: whole blood, taken in connection with sensitization to the hapten diphenylcyclopropenone (DPC). This TCR came from a woman in her 30s with alopecia areata. Some clones in this sample may be carry-over from other donors' samples. This CDR3 is CASSPDLASTNEKLFF. The CDR3, as DNA: TGTGCCAGCTCACCAGACCTAGCTTCAACTAATGAAAAACTGTTTTTT.